Presented here are 22 T cell receptor beta chains from one specimen sequenced in a study of cytomegalovirus exposure and HLA in healthy donors. Use of 60 Vbeta and 13 Jbeta primers characterized the PCR. The data were produced by immunoSEQ multiplex PCR, yet TCRdb's version contains in-frame clones alone and is incomplete. This repertoire comprises fewer than 110,000 clones; its ten largest clones make up about 3%. The sample comprised PBMCs. The receptors come from a man aged 35-49 years in good health and CMV-seronegative.

This chain uses TRBV10-3 with TRBJ2-5, with 7 bases lining up with TRBD1. This CDR3 contains 12 residues. V dropped 10 bases and J dropped 3; count of bases not matched to a gene: 5. The germline CDR1 and CDR2 sequences are ENHRY and SYGVKD. The CDR3 coding sequence is TGTGCCACCCGGGACAGAGAAGAGACCCAGTACTTC. Translation: CATRDREETQYF.

V and J are TRBV7-2 and TRBJ1-6; 8 positions agree with TRBD1. V was clipped by 4 bases and J by 1 base; unmatched bases: 6. This CDR3 contains 17 residues. Germline V CDR1 and CDR2: SGHTA, FQGNSA. The CDR3: CASSSRQGRSYNSPLHF. Here the CDR3 DNA reads TGTGCCAGCAGCTCACGACAGGGGAGGTCCTATAATTCACCCCTCCACTTT.

The rearrangement links TRBV15 to TRBJ2-5; the D is unclear. The CDR3 has 14 residues. Per the germline V gene, CDR1 is LNHNV and CDR2 is YYDKDF (reference sequence). V was trimmed by 0 bases and J by 2 bases, leaving 7 bases between them. CDR3 DNA: TGTGCCACCAGCAGAGACCAGGTACAAGAGACCCAGTACTTC. It codes for CATSRDQVQETQYF.

This rearrangement joins TRBV10-3 to TRBJ2-3, with TRBD1 identical over 7 bases. With 6 bases clipped from V and 5 bases from J, the junction kept 5 bases outside the gene matches. The germline V gene encodes CDR1 ENHRY and CDR2 SYGVKD. This CDR3 is built from 13 residues. CDR3 region: CAIRPDREDTQYF. CDR3 bases: TGTGCCATCAGACCTGACAGGGAAGATACGCAGTATTTT.

The rearrangement uses TRBV5-1 and TRBJ1-1; D possibly corresponds to TRBD1 (6 bases). The CDR3 contains 13 residues. Germline CDR1 and CDR2: SGHRS and YFSETQ. The V gene lost 6 bases and the J gene lost 3 bases, with 12 bases spanning the gap. Here the CDR3 DNA reads TGCGCCAGCATGTCCTCAGGGGACACTGAAGCTTTCTTT. As protein: CASMSSGDTEAFF.

The rearrangement joins TRBV4-2 to TRBJ2-3; TRBD1 aligns across 9 bases. V shed 0 bases and J 5 bases; nucleotides not matched to a gene: 9. The germline CDR1 and CDR2 sequences are LGHNA and YNFKEQ. The CDR3 contains 17 residues. This chain's CDR3 is CASSQDGTGGLRDTQYF. The CDR3 region has the DNA TGTGCCAGCAGCCAAGATGGCACAGGGGGCCTTAGAGATACGCAGTATTTT.

The chain carries TRBV27 and TRBJ2-1; 12 bases align to TRBD1. Germline V lookup: CDR1 MNHEY, CDR2 SMNVEV (reference sequence). Trimming at V came to 4 bases and at J to 2 bases, leaving 12 bases not matched to a gene. The CDR3 runs 19 residues. Written as DNA, the CDR3 is TGTGCCAGCAGTTCTGGGACAGGGGGCGAACTAAACCCCTACAATGAGCAGTTCTTC. This translates into CASSSGTGGELNPYNEQFF.

V usage is TRBV28 and J usage is TRBJ2-7; D gene unclear. CDR3 size: 13 residues. Germline V gene sequence: CDR1 MDHEN, CDR2 SYDVKM. V was cut by 8 bases and J by 4 bases, with 15 bases left in between. Here the CDR3 DNA reads TGTGCCAGCTCCGTTGATCCTCGGTACGAGCAGTACTTC. It codes for CASSVDPRYEQYF.

The rearrangement joins TRBV7-2 to TRBJ2-4, with D possibly being TRBD2 (5 bases). The CDR3 loop spans 14 amino acids. The V end lost 1 base, the J end lost 7 bases, and 11 bases lay between the germline ends. The germline V gene has CDR1 SGHTA and CDR2 FQGNSA. The CDR3 nucleotides are TGTGCCAGCAGCTTAGTCCGGGGTTTTAACATTCAGTACTTC. This translates into CASSLVRGFNIQYF.

V is TRBV30 and J is TRBJ2-7, with TRBD2 identical over 11 bases. The CDR3 is 13 residues long. Germline lookup yields CDR1 GTSNPN and CDR2 SVGIG (reference sequence). Trimming took 8 bases from V and 3 from J; bases not matched to a gene: 6. CDR3 nucleotide sequence: TGTGCCAGTAGCGGGAGGGTGTTCTACGAGCAGTACTTC. Amino acids: CASSGRVFYEQYF.

V gene TRBV10-3 combines with J gene TRBJ1-2, with unresolved D. The V gene lost 0 bases and the J gene lost 5 bases, with 10 bases spanning the gap. The CDR3 length is 14 residues. The germline gives CDR1 ENHRY, CDR2 SYGVKD. As DNA, the CDR3 is TGTGCCATCAGTGAGTCGGGCAGATCATATGGCTACACCTTC. The encoded protein is CAISESGRSYGYTF.

This chain connects TRBV10-2 to TRBJ2-7; TRBD1 agrees at 10 bases. V gave up 5 bases and J gave up 2 bases; unmatched junction bases: 6. The CDR3 runs 15 residues. Germline V gene lookup returns CDR1 WSHSY and CDR2 SAAADI. DNA of the CDR3: TGCGCCAGCAGTCCGAGGACAGGGGGTCCCTACGAGCAGTACTTC. Protein sequence: CASSPRTGGPYEQYF.

The chain has TRBV13 and TRBJ2-7, with TRBD1 matching 9 bases. V lost 4 bases to trimming and J lost 2 bases; unmatched junction nucleotides: 3. The CDR3 is made up of 14 amino acids. From germline, CDR1 is PRHDT and CDR2 FYEKMQ (reference sequence). The CDR3 DNA is TGTGCCAGCAGCTCCCGACAGGGGGCCTACGAGCAGTACTTC. Translated, it gives CASSSRQGAYEQYF.

This rearrangement joins TRBV5-5 to TRBJ1-1; D perhaps matches TRBD1 (6 bases). The germline V gene has CDR1 SGHKS and CDR2 YYEKEE (reference sequence). The CDR3 covers 15 residues. Trimming took off 0 bases at V and 7 bases at J, with 16 bases between the two ends. The CDR3: CASSLVLGQRNEAFF. For the CDR3, the DNA is TGTGCCAGCAGCTTGGTTTTAGGACAGCGAAATGAAGCTTTCTTT.

The chain carries TRBV4-1 and TRBJ1-1; D is unresolved. The germline V gene has CDR1 MGHRA and CDR2 YSYEKL. The CDR3 is 15 residues long. The V end lost 6 bases, the J end lost 1 base, and 15 bases lay between the germline ends. This CDR3 is CASRQTSSGNTEAFF. The CDR3 coding sequence is TGCGCCAGCAGGCAGACGAGCAGCGGGAACACTGAAGCTTTCTTT.

The gene calls are TRBV2 and TRBJ1-2; no clear D gene. V dropped 7 bases and J dropped 7 bases, with 10 bases sitting between them. This CDR3 is built from 11 residues. Germline V gene lookup returns CDR1 SNHLY and CDR2 FYNNEI. The CDR3 coding sequence is TGTGCCAGCACCTTTTCGGGTGGCTACACCTTC. The encoded protein is CASTFSGGYTF. Supplemented by reference TRBV2 and TRBJ1-2, the full variable domain reads EPEVTQTPSHQVTQMGQEVILRCVPISNHLYFYWYRQILGQKVEFLVSFYNNEISEKSEIFDDQFSVERPDGSNFTLKIRSTKLEDSAMYFCASTFSGGYTFGSGTRLTVV.

V is TRBV7-9 and J is TRBJ2-2; 11 bases agree with TRBD2. CDR1 is SEHNR, CDR2 FQNEAQ, per germline (reference sequence). CDR3 length: 19 residues. V lost 4 bases and J lost 2; bases outside the gene matches: 12. The CDR3 loop reads CASSSQIFGLAGNTGELFF. The CDR3 DNA reads TGTGCCAGCAGCTCTCAAATCTTCGGACTAGCGGGCAACACCGGGGAGCTGTTTTTT.

V is TRBV23-1 and J is TRBJ1-4; D may be TRBD1 (6 bases). TRBV23-1 is flagged as an ORF with uncertain function. This CDR3 has 13 residues. V was shortened by 8 bases and J by 7 bases, with 14 bases between the two germline ends. CDR3 amino acids: CASGDTGGEKLFF. The DNA of the CDR3 is TGCGCCAGCGGGGACACGGGTGGTGAAAAACTGTTTTTT.

V gene TRBV2 combines with J gene TRBJ2-7; 8 nucleotides align to TRBD2. This CDR3 is built from 15 residues. V was pared by 7 bases and J by 1 base, with 9 bases of the junction left unmatched. Germline V lookup: CDR1 SNHLY, CDR2 FYNNEI. In nucleotides, the CDR3 is TGTGCCAGCACCCAAAGCGGGAGCCGTTCCTACGAGCAGTACTTC. Translating it yields CASTQSGSRSYEQYF.

The chain has TRBV6-5 and TRBJ1-1, with D unresolved. The V and J ends lost 0 bases and 4 bases respectively, with 9 bases between them. From germline, CDR1 is MNHEY and CDR2 SVGAGI. The CDR3 length is 14 residues. The CDR3 protein is CASSYSRVATEAFF. The CDR3 nucleotides read TGTGCCAGCAGTTACTCGAGGGTAGCCACTGAAGCTTTCTTT.

The chain combines TRBV6-6 with TRBJ2-7; maybe TRBD1 (6 bases). V was clipped by 6 bases and J by 3 bases, with 12 bases between them. Germline assignment: CDR1 MNHNY and CDR2 SVGAGI (reference sequence). The CDR3 sequence is 13 residues long. CDR3 DNA sequence: TGTGCCAGCAGAATCCGGGACAACTACGAGCAGTACTTC. It is translated as CASRIRDNYEQYF.

The gene calls are TRBV29-1 and TRBJ2-3, with 7 bases matching TRBD1. With 2 bases clipped from V and 4 bases from J, the junction kept 6 bases outside the gene matches. This CDR3 comprises 14 residues. Germline V gene data show CDR1 as SQVTM and CDR2 as ANQGSEA. CDR3 sequence reads: CSVEPQGISDTQYF. CDR3 sequence (DNA): TGCAGCGTTGAACCACAGGGGATCTCAGATACGCAGTATTTT.